Listed below are T cell receptor beta chains from one sample, sequenced in a study of cytomegalovirus exposure and HLA in healthy donors. Profiling relied on immunoSEQ multiplex PCR, and the TCRdb table lists in-frame clones only, not all of them. Among around 210,000 clones listed, around four fifths were seen once. Material: PBMCs. These receptor sequences come from a boy younger than 18 in good health and CMV-seronegative. Each CDR3 is given with its conserved first and last residue. Fields, in order: clone size, J gene, V gene, CDR3 length, D gene, CDR3 DNA, CDR3 protein. A D gene is named only where the DNA matches it firmly. Some rows mark clone size as missing; the rest say once, few, many or name a class of expanded clone.

abundance: -; j_gene: TRBJ2-3; v_gene: TRBV29-1; len: 17; d_gene: TRBD2; CDR3nt: TGCAGCGTTGGGGATACTAGCGGGAGTATGTGGACAGATACGCAGTATTTT; CDR3aa: CSVGDTSGSMWTDTQYF
abundance: -; j_gene: TRBJ1-2; v_gene: TRBV5-1; len: 13; d_gene: -; CDR3nt: TGCGCCAGCAGCCGGGACACTCCGGCAGGCTACACCTTC; CDR3aa: CASSRDTPAGYTF
abundance: -; j_gene: TRBJ2-7; v_gene: TRBV7-2; len: 17; d_gene: TRBD2; CDR3nt: TGTGCCAGCAGCTTAACAGCGGCGGGGGGGAGCTCCTACGAGCAGTACTTC; CDR3aa: CASSLTAAGGSSYEQYF
abundance: once; j_gene: TRBJ2-7; v_gene: TRBV2; len: 14; d_gene: -; CDR3nt: TGTGCCAGCAGCCCCAGGGTGGGAACCTACGAGCAGTACTTC; CDR3aa: CASSPRVGTYEQYF
abundance: -; j_gene: TRBJ2-7; v_gene: TRBV2; len: 15; d_gene: TRBD2; CDR3nt: TGTGCCAGCAGTGGACTAGCGGGAGGCGCGTACGAGCAGTACTTC; CDR3aa: CASSGLAGGAYEQYF
abundance: -; j_gene: TRBJ2-1; v_gene: TRBV11-3; len: 13; d_gene: TRBD2; CDR3nt: TGTGCCAGCAGCTTGCTGACGGGGGGTGAGCAGTTCTTC; CDR3aa: CASSLLTGGEQFF
abundance: -; j_gene: TRBJ2-1; v_gene: TRBV2; len: 15; d_gene: TRBD1; CDR3nt: TGTGCCAGCAGTGAGATGGGGACAGTCTACAATGAGCAGTTCTTC; CDR3aa: CASSEMGTVYNEQFF
abundance: few; j_gene: TRBJ2-5; v_gene: TRBV2; len: 13; d_gene: TRBD2; CDR3nt: TGTGCCACGACCTTCCCCGGGGGGGAGACCCAGTACTTC; CDR3aa: CATTFPGGETQYF
abundance: -; j_gene: TRBJ1-5; v_gene: TRBV19; len: 14; d_gene: -; CDR3nt: TGTGCCAGTAGTAGTCTGGAGTATAATCAGCCCCAGCATTTT; CDR3aa: CASSSLEYNQPQHF
abundance: -; j_gene: TRBJ1-1; v_gene: TRBV9; len: 14; d_gene: -; CDR3nt: TGTGCCAGCAGCGTAAGTGGAGGGACCACTGAAGCTTTCTTT; CDR3aa: CASSVSGGTTEAFF
abundance: few; j_gene: TRBJ1-2; v_gene: TRBV5-6; len: 17; d_gene: TRBD1; CDR3nt: TGTGCCAGCAGCTTGGTAGGGACAGGGGTCCTAAACTATGGCTACACCTTC; CDR3aa: CASSLVGTGVLNYGYTF
abundance: -; j_gene: TRBJ2-1; v_gene: TRBV6-5; len: 12; d_gene: -; CDR3nt: TGTGCCAGCAGTTACACCGCATCGGGGCAGTTCTTC; CDR3aa: CASSYTASGQFF
abundance: -; j_gene: TRBJ2-1; v_gene: TRBV5-8; len: 13; d_gene: -; CDR3nt: TGTGCCAGCAGCTCGCCCGCGACTAATGAGCAGTTCTTC; CDR3aa: CASSSPATNEQFF
abundance: few; j_gene: TRBJ2-1; v_gene: TRBV5-4; len: 13; d_gene: -; CDR3nt: TGTGCCAGCAGCTTGGACACCCACAGTGAGCAGTTCTTC; CDR3aa: CASSLDTHSEQFF
abundance: -; j_gene: TRBJ1-2; v_gene: TRBV7-9; len: 14; d_gene: -; CDR3nt: TGTGCCAGCAGCTTTATACAGGAGGGCTATGGCTACACCTTC; CDR3aa: CASSFIQEGYGYTF
abundance: -; j_gene: TRBJ2-4; v_gene: TRBV21-1; len: 21; d_gene: -; CDR3nt: TGTGCCAGCAGCGACTTAGGGACCATTTGTCTAGCGGGGGGGTCCGAAAACATTCAGTACTTC; CDR3aa: CASSDLGTICLAGGSENIQYF
abundance: -; j_gene: TRBJ1-2; v_gene: TRBV27; len: 14; d_gene: TRBD1; CDR3nt: TGTGCCAGCAGGGAGGCAGGGGGAAGCTATGGCTACACCTTC; CDR3aa: CASREAGGSYGYTF
abundance: -; j_gene: TRBJ1-1; v_gene: TRBV7-8; len: 15; d_gene: -; CDR3nt: TGTGCCAGCAGCTCCCAGGTCCAGGCGAACACTGAAGCTTTCTTT; CDR3aa: CASSSQVQANTEAFF
abundance: -; j_gene: TRBJ2-1; v_gene: TRBV7-6; len: 16; d_gene: TRBD2; CDR3nt: TGTGCCAGCAGCCTCTTACTAGCGGGAATGAGGAATGAGCAGTTCTTC; CDR3aa: CASSLLLAGMRNEQFF
abundance: -; j_gene: TRBJ2-3; v_gene: TRBV7-2; len: 17; d_gene: TRBD2; CDR3nt: TGTGCCAGCAGCCCTATAGTAAGCGGGAGGGGGACAGATACGCAGTATTTT; CDR3aa: CASSPIVSGRGTDTQYF
abundance: few; j_gene: TRBJ1-2; v_gene: TRBV5-1; len: 15; d_gene: -; CDR3nt: TGCGCCAGCAGCCCAACAACGGACAGATCGGGTGGCTACACCTTC; CDR3aa: CASSPTTDRSGGYTF
abundance: -; j_gene: TRBJ1-2; v_gene: TRBV9; len: 15; d_gene: -; CDR3nt: TGTGCCAGCAGCCTAGGCCCCGGTCGGGGCTATGGCTACACCTTC; CDR3aa: CASSLGPGRGYGYTF
abundance: -; j_gene: TRBJ1-5; v_gene: TRBV27; len: 13; d_gene: -; CDR3nt: TGTGCCAGCAGTGTGGGGGGAAATCAGCCCCAGCATTTT; CDR3aa: CASSVGGNQPQHF
abundance: -; j_gene: TRBJ1-5; v_gene: TRBV18; len: 15; d_gene: -; CDR3nt: TGTGCCAGCTCACTAGGGGGGGCGAGCAATCAGCCCCAGCATTTT; CDR3aa: CASSLGGASNQPQHF
abundance: -; j_gene: TRBJ1-1; v_gene: TRBV19; len: 14; d_gene: -; CDR3nt: TGTGCCAGTAGTCTTCGAGGGGGACGGACTGAAGCTTTCTTT; CDR3aa: CASSLRGGRTEAFF
abundance: -; j_gene: TRBJ2-1; v_gene: TRBV9; len: 14; d_gene: TRBD1; CDR3nt: TGTGCCAGCAGCGAGCGGACAGGGCCGGATGAGCAGTTCTTC; CDR3aa: CASSERTGPDEQFF
abundance: -; j_gene: TRBJ1-1; v_gene: TRBV11-2; len: 14; d_gene: -; CDR3nt: TGTGCCAGCAGCTTACGCCAGGGCACCCCTGAAGCTTTCTTT; CDR3aa: CASSLRQGTPEAFF
abundance: few; j_gene: TRBJ2-2; v_gene: TRBV6-6; len: 16; d_gene: TRBD2; CDR3nt: TGTGCCAGCAGTTACGGGTCGCGGGGGAGAACCGGGGAGCTGTTTTTT; CDR3aa: CASSYGSRGRTGELFF
abundance: -; j_gene: TRBJ1-2; v_gene: TRBV9; len: 16; d_gene: TRBD1; CDR3nt: TGTGCCAGCAGCCCTTATCGGACAGGTTATAACTATGGCTACACCTTC; CDR3aa: CASSPYRTGYNYGYTF
abundance: -; j_gene: TRBJ1-2; v_gene: TRBV30; len: 12; d_gene: TRBD1; CDR3nt: TGTGCCTGGAGCCTAACAGGGGGTGGCTACACCTTC; CDR3aa: CAWSLTGGGYTF
abundance: once; j_gene: TRBJ1-2; v_gene: TRBV6-6; len: 16; d_gene: -; CDR3nt: TGTGCCAGCAGTTCCCCGACAGTACAAATTAACTATGGCTACACCTTC; CDR3aa: CASSSPTVQINYGYTF
abundance: few; j_gene: TRBJ2-7; v_gene: TRBV9; len: 13; d_gene: -; CDR3nt: TGTGCCAGCAGCGAGGGGGGGAGGAGCGAGCAGTACTTC; CDR3aa: CASSEGGRSEQYF
abundance: few; j_gene: TRBJ1-4; v_gene: TRBV2; len: 11; d_gene: -; CDR3nt: TGTGCCAGCGCCCCTACTGAAAAACTGTTTTTT; CDR3aa: CASAPTEKLFF
abundance: -; j_gene: TRBJ2-7; v_gene: TRBV7-9; len: 14; d_gene: -; CDR3nt: TGTGCCAGCAGCTTAGACCCCTACAGATACGAGCAGTACTTC; CDR3aa: CASSLDPYRYEQYF
abundance: -; j_gene: TRBJ1-5; v_gene: TRBV4-1; len: 13; d_gene: -; CDR3nt: TGCGCCAGCAGCCAAGATCGGAGACAGCCCCAGCATTTT; CDR3aa: CASSQDRRQPQHF
abundance: -; j_gene: TRBJ1-1; v_gene: TRBV4-1; len: 14; d_gene: TRBD1; CDR3nt: TGCGCCAGCAGCCCACGGGGACAGAGCACTGAAGCTTTCTTT; CDR3aa: CASSPRGQSTEAFF
abundance: -; j_gene: TRBJ2-3; v_gene: TRBV5-6; len: 15; d_gene: TRBD2; CDR3nt: TGTGCCAGCAGCCGTCTAGCGGACTCCACAGATACGCAGTATTTT; CDR3aa: CASSRLADSTDTQYF
abundance: -; j_gene: TRBJ1-5; v_gene: TRBV28; len: 14; d_gene: -; CDR3nt: TGTGCCAGCAGTAAAAGGCGGGGCAATCAGCCCCAGCATTTT; CDR3aa: CASSKRRGNQPQHF
abundance: -; j_gene: TRBJ1-1; v_gene: TRBV5-1; len: 15; d_gene: -; CDR3nt: TGCGCCAGCAGCTCGGGGGATGGCATGAACACTGAAGCTTTCTTT; CDR3aa: CASSSGDGMNTEAFF
abundance: -; j_gene: TRBJ2-7; v_gene: TRBV18; len: 14; d_gene: -; CDR3nt: TGTGCCAGCTCACCCAGACAGACCTCCTACGAGCAGTACTTC; CDR3aa: CASSPRQTSYEQYF
abundance: few; j_gene: TRBJ1-2; v_gene: TRBV4-2; len: 14; d_gene: TRBD1; CDR3nt: TGTGCCAGCAGACGGACGGGACAGGTCTATGGCTACACCTTC; CDR3aa: CASRRTGQVYGYTF
abundance: -; j_gene: TRBJ2-7; v_gene: TRBV5-1; len: 17; d_gene: TRBD2; CDR3nt: TGCGCCAGCAGCTTGACTAGCGGGGGGGCCCCTCGCTACGAGCAGTACTTC; CDR3aa: CASSLTSGGAPRYEQYF
abundance: -; j_gene: TRBJ2-3; v_gene: TRBV5-1; len: 18; d_gene: TRBD1; CDR3nt: TGCGCCAGCAGCCGTGGTGAGGGCACAGGGGGAAGCACAGATACGCAGTATTTT; CDR3aa: CASSRGEGTGGSTDTQYF
abundance: few; j_gene: TRBJ1-1; v_gene: TRBV5-1; len: 13; d_gene: -; CDR3nt: TGCGCCAGCAGCTTGGATGGTCCGGGAGGGGCTTTCTTT; CDR3aa: CASSLDGPGGAFF
abundance: -; j_gene: TRBJ2-1; v_gene: TRBV10-3; len: 13; d_gene: TRBD2; CDR3nt: TGTGCCACCGCCGGGACTAGCTCCATTGAGCAGTTCTTC; CDR3aa: CATAGTSSIEQFF